The entry that follows covers one TCR beta chain sequence. This sample is drawn from a study of shared clonotypes between healthy human individuals. Germline values: CDR1 MDHEN, CDR2 SYDVKM. The CDR3 runs to 14 residues. With 6 bases removed from V and 4 bases from J, the gap between germline ends came to 15 bases. Assay execution proceeded at the deep level. Data came from immunoSEQ multiplex PCR; TCRdb stores just in-frame clones and leaves some out. The table lists approximately 500,000 clones, 65% to 85% of them singletons. Sequencing input: PBMCs. This chain links TRBV28 with TRBJ1-2; no clear D. This clonotype originated in a woman aged 40 to 50 in good health. Some clones in this sample may be carry-over from other donors' samples. For the CDR3, the DNA is TGTGCCAGCAGACCCCCCTCCGGGTTCTATGGCTACACCTTC. This encodes CASRPPSGFYGYTF.